This TCR beta chain is from a study of identical twins (dated by TCRdb to the mid-2010s). Context from the whole study: TCR alpha and beta repertoires from monozygotic twins, unrelated adults of various ages and cord blood were deep-sequenced to test whether fetal clonotypes persist. To rule out contamination, replicate twin experiments were performed at different times with different library preparation protocols.

The CDR3 numbers 14 residues from cysteine through phenylalanine. Only the CDR3 region is kept as DNA, spanning 42 bases read in frame from base 1. Clipping removes 5 bases from V and 7 bases from J, with 5 as the unmatched junction base count. CDR1 and CDR2 are read off the germline V gene (reference sequence) as SEHNR and FQNEAQ. The full study reports these points: The excess sharing between twins in beta out-of-frame sequences was weaker because fewer shared sequences reduced the signal-to-noise ratio. Compared with coincidental sharing between unrelated individuals, an excess of low generation-probability sequences was observed among out-of-frame TCR alpha sequences shared between twins. Abundant cord blood beta clonotypes had fewer insertions, young adult naive repertoires showed a similar but weaker trend, and memory repertoires showed no such trend. Recombination models systematically underestimated out-of-frame TCR alpha sharing in monozygotic twins but agreed with sharing between unrelated individuals. Zero-insertion analyses could be partly confounded by invariant T cells such as MAIT and iNKT, although diverse VJ usage argued against such confounding for most clonotypes. Because the same donors could not be followed over many years, the conclusions relied on cross-sectional statistical analysis.

The library relied on 5' RACE. The data were produced on an Illumina HiSeq 2000. A universal primer binding site was introduced by template switching, and a unique molecular identifier was present in the final cDNA, enabling accurate counting of TCR cDNA molecules. First-strand cDNA for TCR alpha and beta chains was synthesized from specific primers in the conserved constant-segment region. To control for contamination, each cDNA library was double barcoded with a SMART-Mk sample barcode plus Illumina barcodes. TruSeq adapter sequences and Illumina sample barcodes were added in two successive PCR steps. The TCR alpha and beta cDNA libraries were sequenced on the Illumina HiSeq platform using custom primers. The study's processing was this. Unique molecular identifiers were extracted from raw reads with MiGEC, and CDR3 positions were determined with MiXCR. For each individual, recombination models were inferred using an EM algorithm with the repgenHMM and IGoR tools. The tcR package in R was used for shared clonotype analysis, with sharing normalized by the product of cloneset sizes. To study raw recombination free of thymic and clonal selection effects, out-of-frame nonproductive sequences were analyzed. The raw public data were reprocessed by TCRdb itself: fastp quality trimming at Q25, MiXCR clonotype calling, in-frame beta chains only. A single entry per CDR3 protein holds the most common genes and DNA from its merged rows. TCRdb's processing, not the authors', yielded these V and J calls. A total of 200,000 to 250,000 distinct CDR3 sequences appear in this sample, 10% to 15% of them only once. The ten largest account for about 4.1% of the sample.

All donors were healthy Caucasians. The twin cohort consisted of three pairs of female monozygotic twins, all aged about 18 to 29 years. Using Miltenyi CD45RO+ enrichment and human naive T-cell isolation kits, memory (CD45RO+) and naive T cells were isolated from PBMC. In this sample, this clonotype turned up a few times. No cognate antigen has been identified for it. No base quality values were provided; no much bigger clone lies one nucleotide off. The data also belong to a second study, concerning yellow fever vaccine responses in identical twins. As described in the second report: According to the authors, in identical twins the way T cells responded to vaccination appeared partly convergent and partly personalized. Focusing on identical twins, the study followed the T cell clones that responded to the vaccine, and did so with precision.

The sample was memory (CD45RO+) T cells sorted from blood. Sample cell subset or site, as interpreted from the label and publication: CD45RO+ enriched T cells. This sequence originates from a young woman in good health. The chain links TRBV7-9 with TRBJ1-4, and 9 bases in between align with TRBD1. The nucleotide sequence reads as follows: TGTGCCAGCAGCCTCGACAGGGGGGCTGAAAAACTGTTTTTT. It translates to CASSLDRGAEKLFF.